The 19 T cell receptor beta chains below were found in one sample sequenced in a study of PD-L1 blockade in urothelial cancer. The time point denotes: pretreatment peripheral blood. Some clones are missing from TCRdb's copy, which holds only in-frame ones; the method was immunoSEQ multiplex PCR. Here the sample spans 87,000 or so clones, roughly 89% being singletons. The specimen comprised PBMCs, sampled around atezolizumab (anti-PD-L1) treatment. The origin of the receptors is a man aged 55 to 69 with urothelial cancer.

V usage is TRBV27 and J usage is TRBJ2-7; the D gene is possibly TRBD1 (6 bases). Germline loops: CDR1 MNHEY, CDR2 SMNVEV (reference sequence). This CDR3 comprises 16 residues. Trimming shortened V by 5 bases and J by 3 bases, and 20 bases separated the two germline ends. The DNA for the CDR3 is TGTGCCAGCAGTCCACGGGACAACCCCACGGGCTACGAGCAGTACTTC. It yields the protein CASSPRDNPTGYEQYF.

The chain recombines TRBV7-2 with TRBJ2-2; the D is unclear. Germline values: CDR1 SGHTA, CDR2 FQGNSA. The CDR3 covers 15 residues. Trimming pared 4 bases from V and 4 bases from J, leaving 13 bases between. The CDR3 nucleotides are TGTGCCAGCAGCTCCGGTAGACGGGTCACCGGGGAGCTGTTTTTT. This gives the protein CASSSGRRVTGELFF.

V usage is TRBV5-1 and J usage is TRBJ1-6, with TRBD1 matching over 11 bases. Germline lookup yields CDR1 SGHRS and CDR2 YFSETQ. V lost 3 bases to trimming and J lost 4 bases; unmatched junction nucleotides: 3. This CDR3 spans 16 amino acids. CDR3 loop: CASSSGQGAYNSPLHF. In nucleotides, the CDR3 is TGCGCCAGCAGCTCTGGACAGGGGGCATATAATTCACCCCTCCACTTT. Variable domain in full (rest from reference TRBV5-1 and TRBJ1-6): KAGVTQTPRYLIKTRGQQVTLSCSPISGHRSVSWYQQTPGQGLQFLFEYFSETQRNKGNFPGRFSGRQFSNSRSEMNVSTLELGDSALYLCASSSGQGAYNSPLHFGNGTRLTVT.

The V gene is TRBV21-1, the J gene TRBJ1-5; the D call in the table, TRBD1, was not verified against the DNA. TRBV21-1 is a documented pseudogene. This CDR3 has 14 amino acids. The chain's CDR3 is CASSRTGENQPQHF. The CDR3 DNA sequence: TGTGCCAGCAGTCGTACAGGGGAAAATCAGCCCCAGCATTTT.

The genes are TRBV11-1 and TRBJ2-2; a weak D match, TRBD2 (5 bases). Trimming removed 3 bases at V and 4 bases at J, with 9 bases between. Germline loops: CDR1 SGHAT, CDR2 FQDESV (reference sequence). CDR3 length: 14 amino acids. The CDR3 sequence is CASSFERVTGELFF. CDR3 sequence (DNA): TGTGCCAGCAGCTTCGAGAGGGTCACCGGGGAGCTGTTTTTT. The full variable domain, with the rest looked up from reference TRBV11-1 and TRBJ2-2, is EAEVAQSPRYKITEKSQAVAFWCDPISGHATLYWYRQILGQGPELLVQFQDESVVDDSQLPKDRFSAERLKGVDSTLKIQPAELGDSAMYLCASSFERVTGELFFGEGSRLTVL.

V gene TRBV9 combines with J gene TRBJ2-2, with TRBD1 matching 7 bases. This CDR3 is 18 amino acids long. J gave up 1 base and V 3 bases, and 12 bases lay outside the gene matches. CDR1 SGDLS and CDR2 YYNGEE come from the germline V gene. CDR3 amino acids: CASSAPGTVVLNTGELFF. CDR3 nucleotide sequence: TGTGCCAGCAGCGCGCCCGGGACAGTCGTCTTGAACACCGGGGAGCTGTTTTTT.

On this clone: An end of the junction differs from the germline gene, which may be a read error. The CDR3 nucleotides are TGTGCCAGCAGCTTAAGCCCCCCCCCAGCGGGGGTGAGAATCTTC. It specifies CASSLSPPPAGVRIF. V is TRBV11-3 and J is TRBJ2-1; 8 bases map to TRBD2. The germline CDR1 and CDR2 sequences are SGHNT and YENEEA. This CDR3 contains 15 residues.

This chain uses TRBV5-1 with TRBJ2-3; 12 bases line up with TRBD2. CDR3 length: 15 amino acids. Losses at the gene ends were 3 bases for V and 1 base for J; bases not matched to a gene: 0. Germline V CDR1 and CDR2: SGHRS, YFSETQ. The CDR3 DNA reads TGCGCCAGCAGCTCTAGCGGGGGGGGCACAGATACGCAGTATTTT. Its translation is CASSSSGGGTDTQYF.

V gene TRBV6-1 combines with J gene TRBJ2-2; no firm D call. Germline CDR1 and CDR2: MNHNS and SASEGT. CDR3 length: 16 residues. V lost 4 bases, J lost 0 bases, and 12 bases lay in between. CDR3 sequence: CASSVQLFANTGELFF. CDR3 nucleotide sequence: TGTGCCAGCAGTGTACAGCTTTTCGCGAACACCGGGGAGCTGTTTTTT.

There are a few counts of this clone. The chain links TRBV7-3 to TRBJ1-1; D is possibly TRBD1 (5 bases). This CDR3 is built from 15 residues. From germline, CDR1 is SGHTA and CDR2 FQGTGA. The V gene lost 5 bases and the J gene lost 4 bases, with 17 bases spanning the gap. The CDR3: CASSPQAGKSTEAFF. The CDR3 nucleotides are TGTGCCAGCAGCCCACAGGCAGGGAAAAGCACTGAAGCTTTCTTT. The variable domain in full, completed from reference TRBV7-3 and TRBJ1-1, reads GAGVSQTPSNKVTEKGKYVELRCDPISGHTALYWYRQSLGQGPEFLIYFQGTGAADDSGLPNDRFFAVRPEGSVSTLKIQRTERGDSAVYLCASSPQAGKSTEAFFGQGTRLTVV.

The rearrangement uses TRBV27 and TRBJ2-2; 10 bases line up with TRBD1. V shed 5 bases, J shed 6 bases, and the junction held 6 bases outside the gene matches. The CDR3 contains 15 residues. The germline V gene has CDR1 MNHEY and CDR2 SMNVEV (reference sequence). The CDR3 loop is CASSLEGQGSGELFF. The CDR3 coding sequence is TGTGCCAGCAGTCTTGAGGGACAGGGGTCCGGGGAGCTGTTTTTT.

The rearrangement links TRBV5-1 to TRBJ2-1, with 10 bases lining up with TRBD2. Germline V gives CDR1 SGHRS, CDR2 YFSETQ. The CDR3 covers 14 residues. Trimming cost V 2 bases and J 7 bases; bases outside gene matches: 3. CDR3 bases: TGCGCCAGCAGCTTTTCTAGCGGGGGTAATGAGCAGTTCTTC. Translation: CASSFSSGGNEQFF.

CDR3 coding DNA: TGTGCCAGTAGCCCTCGGACAGGGGGTAGTTACGAGCAGTACTTC. This sequence encodes CASSPRTGGSYEQYF. The rearrangement links TRBV19 to TRBJ2-7; 10 bases are a match to TRBD1. The germline gives CDR1 LNHDA, CDR2 SQIVND (reference sequence). The length of the CDR3 is 15 residues. The ends lost 6 bases at V and 4 bases at J; junction bases unmatched: 9.

This clone has more than one count but fewer than ten. CDR3 nucleotide sequence: TGCGCCAGCGGTGGACAGGGAATGGGAAGCACTGAAGCTTTCTTT. The encoded protein is CASGGQGMGSTEAFF. The genes are TRBV10-2 and TRBJ1-1; 8 nucleotides match TRBD1. Germline assignment: CDR1 WSHSY and CDR2 SAAADI. The CDR3 length is 15 residues. V lost 8 bases and J lost 4; bases outside the gene matches: 12.

This chain links TRBV29-1 with TRBJ2-1; D is unresolved. Germline lookup yields CDR1 SQVTM and CDR2 ANQGSEA. Trimming took off 6 bases at V and 9 bases at J, with 12 bases between the two ends. CDR3 length equals 11 residues. CDR3 sequence (DNA): TGCAGCGTCCATCAGTCAGGTGAGCAGTTCTTC. This gives the protein CSVHQSGEQFF.

The chain joins TRBV30 to TRBJ1-2, with D unclear. Germline CDR1 is GTSNPN and CDR2 is SVGIG (reference sequence). Trimming shortened V by 5 bases and J by 5 bases, and 15 bases separated the two germline ends. The CDR3 is made up of 13 amino acids. The CDR3 DNA follows: TGTGCCTGGGCTTACATCCAGTCTTATGGCTACACCTTC. Translated, it gives CAWAYIQSYGYTF.

The DNA for the CDR3 is TGTGCCAGCAGTGAAGTGGCAGGGTACACCGGGGAGCTGTTTTTT. It codes for CASSEVAGYTGELFF. The chain carries TRBV6-1 and TRBJ2-2, with D tentatively TRBD1 (5 bases). CDR1 is MNHNS and CDR2 is SASEGT in the germline V gene. V was clipped by 1 base and J by 3 bases, with 9 bases between them. The CDR3 is made up of 15 amino acids.

This chain uses TRBV5-4 with TRBJ2-5, with 9 bases identical to TRBD2. J was trimmed by 4 bases and V by 4 bases; bases with no gene match: 2. This CDR3 is 13 amino acids long. Germline V gene lookup returns CDR1 SGHNT and CDR2 YYREEE (reference sequence). The CDR3 sequence is CASSQTSGETQYF. CDR3 DNA sequence: TGTGCCAGCAGCCAGACTAGCGGAGAGACCCAGTACTTC.

This clone was observed a handful of times. The chain joins TRBV7-2 to TRBJ1-1; D uncertain. Per the germline V gene, CDR1 is SGHTA and CDR2 is FQGNSA. V was clipped by 1 base and J by 6 bases, with 6 bases between them. This CDR3 is built from 12 residues. This CDR3 reads CASSLGTSEAFF. As DNA, the CDR3 is TGTGCCAGCAGCTTAGGGACTTCTGAAGCTTTCTTT.